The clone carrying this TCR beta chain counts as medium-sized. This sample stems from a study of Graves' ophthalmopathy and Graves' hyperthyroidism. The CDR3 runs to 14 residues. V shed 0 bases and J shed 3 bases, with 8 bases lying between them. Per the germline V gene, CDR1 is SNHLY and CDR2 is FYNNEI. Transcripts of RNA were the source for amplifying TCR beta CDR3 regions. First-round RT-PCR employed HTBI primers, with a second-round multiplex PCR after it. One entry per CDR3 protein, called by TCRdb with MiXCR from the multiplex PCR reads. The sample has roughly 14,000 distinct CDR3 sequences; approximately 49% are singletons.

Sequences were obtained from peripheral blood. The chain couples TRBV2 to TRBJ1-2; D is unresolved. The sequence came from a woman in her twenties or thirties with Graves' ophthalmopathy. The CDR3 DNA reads TGTGCCAGCAGTGAAGCCGCCGCGGACTATGGCTACACCTTC. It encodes CASSEAAADYGYTF.